The clone carrying this TCR beta chain was observed a handful of times. Its antigen remains unidentified. Individually, cDNA molecules had unique molecular identifiers attached to them. TCRdb used MiXCR to reprocess the 5' RACE reads, holding one entry per CDR3 protein. This sample carries 77,000 or so distinct CDR3 sequences, around 15% of them seen once, and the ten largest clones take nearly 4%. This sample is part of a study of early T cells in non-severe SARS-CoV-2 infection. Study background: Sequencing of bulk RNA from unsorted whole blood was done, without chain pairing.

Study results and caveats: Sequences matched to VDJdb favored anti-spike CD8 responses, while private and CD4 specificities were missed.

The CDR3 consists of 12 residues. The V gene's germline CDR1 is MDHEN and CDR2 SYDVKM. V was cut by 7 bases and J by 1 base, with 8 bases left in between. This TCR derives from an adult who was a healthcare worker with PCR-confirmed SARS-CoV-2 infection or an uninfected control (not recorded which). Sequencing used whole blood, obtained at baseline. The chain employs TRBV28 and TRBJ2-7; no firm D call. The CDR3 loop is CASKTLSYEQYF. Here the CDR3 DNA reads TGTGCCAGCAAGACCCTATCCTACGAGCAGTACTTC.